This TCR beta chain was documented in a study of T cells in Graves' hyperthyroidism and ophthalmopathy. TCR beta CDR3 regions were amplified from RNA. The primer set for the first-round RT-PCR of the TCR CDR3 was HTBI. Each CDR3 protein gets one entry after TCRdb re-called the multiplex PCR reads with MiXCR. The sample yields approximately 740,000 distinct CDR3 sequences, 12% to 15% seen once. The CDR3 runs 17 residues. Looked up from germline, CDR1 is MNHEY and CDR2 is SVGEGT. V was cut by 7 bases and J by 3 bases, with 22 bases left in between. Patients were aged 18 to 65, had disease duration under 2 months, and had newly diagnosed hyperthyroidism. This clonotype was picked up a small number of times.

The chain joins TRBV6-2 or TRBV6-3 to TRBJ2-4, with D maybe TRBD2 (5 bases). Sequenced input: blood. The clonotype was recovered from a woman aged 18-29 years with Graves' hyperthyroidism. CDR3 sequence reads: CASTDKFPGNRKNIQYF. The CDR3 nucleotides read TGTGCCAGCACCGATAAGTTTCCGGGAAACCGCAAAAACATTCAGTACTTC.